Shown below are 3 T cell receptor beta chains from a single sample sequenced in a study of blood T cell repertoires in COVID-19 (dated by TCRdb to the early 2020s). The library was produced with the immunoSEQ multiplex PCR assay. TCRdb holds this immuneACCESS table with in-frame rearrangements only. Some clones are missing; in checked studies, unresolved V genes explain under half, and the rest has no known cause. Counted in this sample were fewer than 200,000 clones; roughly 87% of them appeared once. The top ten clones comprise roughly 1.4% of the sample. The material sequenced was peripheral blood. Receptor source: a woman in her forties or fifties with acute or convalescent COVID-19.

The rearrangement uses TRBV27 and TRBJ1-1; D is ambiguous. With 1 base removed from V and 1 base from J, the gap between germline ends came to 10 bases. CDR3 length: 15 amino acids. Germline V CDR1 and CDR2: MNHEY, SMNVEV (reference sequence). DNA for the CDR3: TGTGCCAGCAGTTTATTTGGCAGGCCGAACACTGAAGCTTTCTTT. This translates into CASSLFGRPNTEAFF.

The chain carries TRBV11-2 and TRBJ2-7; 7 bases line up with TRBD2. J gave up 6 bases and V 2 bases, and 4 bases lay outside the gene matches. CDR1 is SGHAT and CDR2 is FQNNGV in the germline V gene. The CDR3 has 13 residues. This chain's CDR3 is CASSLLREGEQYF. The CDR3 nucleotides are TGTGCCAGCAGCTTACTGAGGGAGGGCGAGCAGTACTTC.

V and J are TRBV5-1 and TRBJ1-3, with D uncertain. Trimming pared 5 bases from V and 0 bases from J, leaving 9 bases between. CDR1 and CDR2 (germline): SGHRS, YFSETQ. The CDR3 has 14 amino acids. The CDR3 nucleotides are TGCGCCAGCAGATCGGAGAGCTCTGGAAACACCATATATTTT. Translation: CASRSESSGNTIYF.